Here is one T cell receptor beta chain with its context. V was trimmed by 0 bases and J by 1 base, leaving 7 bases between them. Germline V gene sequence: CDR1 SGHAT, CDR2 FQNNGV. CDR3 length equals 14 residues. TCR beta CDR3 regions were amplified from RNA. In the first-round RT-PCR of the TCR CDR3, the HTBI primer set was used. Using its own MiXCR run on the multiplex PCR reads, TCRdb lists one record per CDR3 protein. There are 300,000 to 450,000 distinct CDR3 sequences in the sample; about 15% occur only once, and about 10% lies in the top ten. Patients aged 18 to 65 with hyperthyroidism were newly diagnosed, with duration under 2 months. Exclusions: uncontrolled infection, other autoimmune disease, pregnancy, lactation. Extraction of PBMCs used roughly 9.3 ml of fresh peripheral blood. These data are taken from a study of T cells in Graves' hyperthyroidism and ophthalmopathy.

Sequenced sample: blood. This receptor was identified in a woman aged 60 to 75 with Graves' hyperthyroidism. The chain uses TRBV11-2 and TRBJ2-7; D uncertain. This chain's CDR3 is CASSLDVKSYEQYF. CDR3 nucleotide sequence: TGTGCCAGCAGCTTAGATGTAAAGTCCTACGAGCAGTACTTC. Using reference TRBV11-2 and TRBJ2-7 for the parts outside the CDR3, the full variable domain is EAGVAQSPRYKIIEKRQSVAFWCNPISGHATLYWYQQILGQGPKLLIQFQNNGVVDDSQLPKDRFSAERLKGVDSTLKIQPAKLEDSAVYLCASSLDVKSYEQYFGPGTRLTVT.